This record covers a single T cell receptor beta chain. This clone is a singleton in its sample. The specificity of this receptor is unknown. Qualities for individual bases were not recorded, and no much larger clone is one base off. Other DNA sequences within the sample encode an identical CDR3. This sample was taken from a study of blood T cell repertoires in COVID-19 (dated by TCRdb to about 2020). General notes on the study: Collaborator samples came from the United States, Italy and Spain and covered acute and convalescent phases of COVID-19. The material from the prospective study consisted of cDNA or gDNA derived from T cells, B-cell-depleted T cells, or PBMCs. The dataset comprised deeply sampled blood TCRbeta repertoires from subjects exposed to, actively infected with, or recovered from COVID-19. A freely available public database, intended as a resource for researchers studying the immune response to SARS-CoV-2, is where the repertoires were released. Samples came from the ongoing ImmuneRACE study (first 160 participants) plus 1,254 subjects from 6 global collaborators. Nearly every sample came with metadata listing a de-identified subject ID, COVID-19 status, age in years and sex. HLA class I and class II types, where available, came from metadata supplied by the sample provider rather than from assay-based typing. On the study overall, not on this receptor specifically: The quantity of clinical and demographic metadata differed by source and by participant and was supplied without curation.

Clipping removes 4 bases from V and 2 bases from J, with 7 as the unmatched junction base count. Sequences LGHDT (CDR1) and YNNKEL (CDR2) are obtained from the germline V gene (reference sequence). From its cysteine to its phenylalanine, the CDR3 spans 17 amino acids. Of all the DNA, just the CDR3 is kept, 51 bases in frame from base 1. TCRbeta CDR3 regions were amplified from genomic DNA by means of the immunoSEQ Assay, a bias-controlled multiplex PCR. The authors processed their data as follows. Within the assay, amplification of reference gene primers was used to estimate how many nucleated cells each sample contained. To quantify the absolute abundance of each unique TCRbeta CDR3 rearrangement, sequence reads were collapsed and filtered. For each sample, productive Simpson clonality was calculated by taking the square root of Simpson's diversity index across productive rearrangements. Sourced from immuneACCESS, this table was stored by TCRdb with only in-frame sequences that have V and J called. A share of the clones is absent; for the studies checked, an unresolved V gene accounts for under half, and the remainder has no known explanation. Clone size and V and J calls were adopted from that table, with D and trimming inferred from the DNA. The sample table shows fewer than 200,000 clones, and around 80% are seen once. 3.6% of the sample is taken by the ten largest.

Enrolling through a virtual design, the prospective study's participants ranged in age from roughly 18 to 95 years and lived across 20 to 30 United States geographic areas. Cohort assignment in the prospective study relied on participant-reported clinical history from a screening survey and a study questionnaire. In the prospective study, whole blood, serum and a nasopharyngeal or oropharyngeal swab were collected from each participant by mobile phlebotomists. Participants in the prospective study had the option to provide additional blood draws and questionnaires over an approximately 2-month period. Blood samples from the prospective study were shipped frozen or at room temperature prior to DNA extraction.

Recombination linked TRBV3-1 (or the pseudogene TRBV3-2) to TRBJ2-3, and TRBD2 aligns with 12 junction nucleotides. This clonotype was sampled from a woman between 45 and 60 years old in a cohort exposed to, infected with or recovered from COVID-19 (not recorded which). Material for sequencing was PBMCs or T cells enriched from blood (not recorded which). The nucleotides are TGTGCCAGCAGCCGACGACTAGCGGGGGATCTCACAGATACGCAGTATTTT. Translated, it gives CASSRRLAGDLTDTQYF.